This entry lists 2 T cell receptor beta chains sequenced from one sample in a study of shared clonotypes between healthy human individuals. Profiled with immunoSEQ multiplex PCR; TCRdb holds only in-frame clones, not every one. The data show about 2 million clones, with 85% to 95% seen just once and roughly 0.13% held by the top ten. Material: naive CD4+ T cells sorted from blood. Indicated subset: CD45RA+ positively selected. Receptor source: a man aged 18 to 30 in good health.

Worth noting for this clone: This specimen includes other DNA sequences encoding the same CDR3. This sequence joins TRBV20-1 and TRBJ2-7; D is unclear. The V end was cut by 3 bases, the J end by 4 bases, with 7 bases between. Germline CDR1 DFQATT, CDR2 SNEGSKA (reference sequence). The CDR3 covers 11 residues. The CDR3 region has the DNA TGCAGTGCTAGGGCTACTTACGAGCAGTACTTC. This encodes CSARATYEQYF.

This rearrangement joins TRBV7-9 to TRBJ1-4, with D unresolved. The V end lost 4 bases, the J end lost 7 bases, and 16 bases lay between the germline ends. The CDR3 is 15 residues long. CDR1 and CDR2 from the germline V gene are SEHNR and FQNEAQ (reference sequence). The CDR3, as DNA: TGTGCCAGCAGCTCGGATTTGGAGCGGGGTGAAAAACTGTTTTTT. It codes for CASSSDLERGEKLFF.